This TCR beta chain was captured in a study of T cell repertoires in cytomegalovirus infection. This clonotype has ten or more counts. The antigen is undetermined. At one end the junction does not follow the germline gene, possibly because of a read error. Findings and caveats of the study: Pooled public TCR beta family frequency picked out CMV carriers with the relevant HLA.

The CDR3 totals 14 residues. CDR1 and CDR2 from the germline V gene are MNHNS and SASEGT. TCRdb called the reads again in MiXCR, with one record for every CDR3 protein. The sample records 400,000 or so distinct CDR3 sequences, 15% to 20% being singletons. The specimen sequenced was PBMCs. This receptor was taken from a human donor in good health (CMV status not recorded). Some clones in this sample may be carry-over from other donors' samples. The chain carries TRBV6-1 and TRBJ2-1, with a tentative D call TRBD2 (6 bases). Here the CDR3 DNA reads TGTGCCAGCAGTGAGGAGGGGCAGAGGGACCCCATCCTATTC. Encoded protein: CASSEEGQRDPILF.